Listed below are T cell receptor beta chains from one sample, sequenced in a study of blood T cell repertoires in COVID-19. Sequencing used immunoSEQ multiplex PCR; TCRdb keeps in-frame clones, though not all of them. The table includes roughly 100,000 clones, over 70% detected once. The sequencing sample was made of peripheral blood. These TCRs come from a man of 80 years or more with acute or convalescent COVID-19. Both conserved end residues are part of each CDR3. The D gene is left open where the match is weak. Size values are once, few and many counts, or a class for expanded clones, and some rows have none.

DNA: TGTGCCAGCAGCTTAGAGGCAACAGGCAGGAAGGGCTACACCTTC
CDR3: CASSLEATGRKGYTF
J: TRBJ1-2
size: NA
D: NA
V: TRBV7-2

DNA: TGCGCCAGCAGCTTGGCAAGCGGGAGCGGGGAGACCCAGTACTTC
CDR3: CASSLASGSGETQYF
J: TRBJ2-5
size: NA
D: TRBD2
V: TRBV5-1

DNA: TGTGCCAGCAGCGAGACCGGGACAGGGTATCTTGAGCAGTTCTTC
CDR3: CASSETGTGYLEQFF
J: TRBJ2-1
size: NA
D: TRBD1
V: TRBV3-1/TRBV3-2

DNA: TGTGCCAGCAGTTCGGGACAGGCCAACACCGGGGAGCTGTTTTTT
CDR3: CASSSGQANTGELFF
J: TRBJ2-2
size: NA
D: TRBD1
V: TRBV6-2/TRBV6-3

DNA: TGTGCCAGCAGTTTCGGCCGGGACAGGGTTCAGAACACCATATATTTT
CDR3: CASSFGRDRVQNTIYF
J: TRBJ1-3
size: NA
D: TRBD1
V: TRBV28

DNA: TGTGCCACCAGTGAGGCCAACACAGATACGCAGTATTTT
CDR3: CATSEANTDTQYF
J: TRBJ2-3
size: NA
D: NA
V: TRBV24-1

DNA: TGTGCCAGCAGTCGCCAGCGACTCCGGGATGCGGGCAGTGAGCAGTTCTTC
CDR3: CASSRQRLRDAGSEQFF
J: TRBJ2-1
size: once
D: NA
V: TRBV27

DNA: TGCGCCAGCAGCTCTGTAGCGGGGGGGCCCTACAATGAGCAGTTCTTC
CDR3: CASSSVAGGPYNEQFF
J: TRBJ2-1
size: NA
D: TRBD2
V: TRBV5-1

DNA: TGTGCCAGCAGTTCCTCCGGGGGCTACGAGCAGTACTTC
CDR3: CASSSSGGYEQYF
J: TRBJ2-7
size: NA
D: NA
V: TRBV9

DNA: TGTGCCAGCAGTTTACGGGGAGGAGGCACAGATACGCAGTATTTT
CDR3: CASSLRGGGTDTQYF
J: TRBJ2-3
size: NA
D: NA
V: TRBV28

DNA: TGTGCCAGCCGTCTCACAGATACGCAGTATTTT
CDR3: CASRLTDTQYF
J: TRBJ2-3
size: NA
D: NA
V: TRBV2

DNA: TGTGCCAGCAGCCCCCGCAGGGGCTCCTACGAGCAGTACTTC
CDR3: CASSPRRGSYEQYF
J: TRBJ2-7
size: once
D: NA
V: TRBV6-2/TRBV6-3

DNA: TGCGCCAGCAGCCATCAATCGGGGTTTGATTCACCCCTCCACTTT
CDR3: CASSHQSGFDSPLHF
J: TRBJ1-6
size: NA
D: NA
V: TRBV4-1

DNA: TGTGCCAGCAGCCTCGAGGAGGGGGCGACTTTCTTT
CDR3: CASSLEEGATFF
J: TRBJ1-1
size: once
D: TRBD1
V: TRBV12-3/TRBV12-4

DNA: TGTGCCAGCAGCGGCGTTGGGACTAGCGTGGGCATTCAGTACTTC
CDR3: CASSGVGTSVGIQYF
J: TRBJ2-4
size: once
D: TRBD2
V: TRBV14

DNA: TGTGCCAGCAGCTTAGATTCAGAGGGCGGCCCTTCCTATGGCTACACCTTC
CDR3: CASSLDSEGGPSYGYTF
J: TRBJ1-2
size: NA
D: NA
V: TRBV11-3

DNA: TGCGCCAGCAGCCCAGGGGCCCCAGGGGCTACCGGGGAGCTGTTTTTT
CDR3: CASSPGAPGATGELFF
J: TRBJ2-2
size: NA
D: NA
V: TRBV5-1

DNA: TGTGCCAGCGAAGGCGGGCCGAAGTACGAGCAGTACTTC
CDR3: CASEGGPKYEQYF
J: TRBJ2-7
size: NA
D: NA
V: TRBV2

DNA: TGCGCCAGCAGCCTGGCAGGGTACGGAGGCTACACCTTC
CDR3: CASSLAGYGGYTF
J: TRBJ1-2
size: NA
D: NA
V: TRBV5-1

DNA: TGTGCCAGCAGTCAGGACAGGGCCCACGAGCAGTACTTC
CDR3: CASSQDRAHEQYF
J: TRBJ2-7
size: NA
D: TRBD1
V: TRBV2

DNA: TGCAGCGTTGAATCGGGGAGCACAGATACGCAGTATTTT
CDR3: CSVESGSTDTQYF
J: TRBJ2-3
size: NA
D: NA
V: TRBV29-1

DNA: TGTGCCAGCAGCCCGACCGCGTGGAGGGAGACCCAGTACTTC
CDR3: CASSPTAWRETQYF
J: TRBJ2-5
size: NA
D: NA
V: TRBV6-5

DNA: TGTGCCAGCAGTGGGGGGTGGGGACTCAATTCACCCCTCCACTTT
CDR3: CASSGGWGLNSPLHF
J: TRBJ1-6
size: NA
D: NA
V: TRBV2

DNA: TGCGCCAGCAGCTTGGTGGCTAGCGGGGACAATGAGCAGTTCTTC
CDR3: CASSLVASGDNEQFF
J: TRBJ2-1
size: NA
D: TRBD2
V: TRBV5-1

DNA: TGTGCCAGCAGTGACAGGGGGAACTACAATGAGCAGTTCTTC
CDR3: CASSDRGNYNEQFF
J: TRBJ2-1
size: NA
D: NA
V: TRBV6-4

DNA: TGTGCCAGCAGTTTTGGGACAGGGAACACCGGGGAGCTGTTTTTT
CDR3: CASSFGTGNTGELFF
J: TRBJ2-2
size: NA
D: TRBD1
V: TRBV6-6

DNA: TGTGCCAGCAGCTTAACCCAAAACACTGAAGCTTTCTTT
CDR3: CASSLTQNTEAFF
J: TRBJ1-1
size: NA
D: NA
V: TRBV7-3

DNA: TGTGCCAGTAGTCCTGGGACAGGGAGCATAGAAAACATTCAGTACTTC
CDR3: CASSPGTGSIENIQYF
J: TRBJ2-4
size: NA
D: TRBD1
V: TRBV19

DNA: TGTGCCAGCACCAACGCTGGGCTGAACACTGAAGCTTTCTTT
CDR3: CASTNAGLNTEAFF
J: TRBJ1-1
size: NA
D: NA
V: TRBV6-5

DNA: TGCGCCAGCAGCTTGGGGGGAGCGACCGACAACCAAGAGACCCAGTACTTC
CDR3: CASSLGGATDNQETQYF
J: TRBJ2-5
size: once
D: NA
V: TRBV5-1

DNA: TGTGCCAGCAGCTTAATGGAGGGAACGAACACTGAAGCTTTCTTT
CDR3: CASSLMEGTNTEAFF
J: TRBJ1-1
size: NA
D: NA
V: TRBV7-9

DNA: TGCGCCAGCAGCCACCGACAGGGCCAAGAGACCCAGTACTTC
CDR3: CASSHRQGQETQYF
J: TRBJ2-5
size: NA
D: TRBD1
V: TRBV4-1

DNA: TGCAGCGTGGTAGAAGGGGCAAAGAACACTGAAGCTTTCTTT
CDR3: CSVVEGAKNTEAFF
J: TRBJ1-1
size: NA
D: NA
V: TRBV29-1

DNA: TGTGCCATCAGCCGGACTAGCGGCTCCACAGATACGCAGTATTTT
CDR3: CAISRTSGSTDTQYF
J: TRBJ2-3
size: NA
D: TRBD2
V: TRBV10-3

DNA: TGTGCCAGCAGCCCAGCGTTTCAGGGAAGTGGGTATAATTCACCCCTCCACTTT
CDR3: CASSPAFQGSGYNSPLHF
J: TRBJ1-6
size: NA
D: NA
V: TRBV3-1/TRBV3-2

DNA: TGTGCCAGCAGCTGGGACAGCTTTAATTCACCCCTCCACTTT
CDR3: CASSWDSFNSPLHF
J: TRBJ1-6
size: NA
D: TRBD1
V: TRBV11-1

DNA: TGTGCCAGCAGTGAGGGGGCCTACACAGATACGCAGTATTTT
CDR3: CASSEGAYTDTQYF
J: TRBJ2-3
size: NA
D: NA
V: TRBV6-1

DNA: TGTGCCAGCAGTTATTATACTGAAGCTTTCTTT
CDR3: CASSYYTEAFF
J: TRBJ1-1
size: NA
D: NA
V: TRBV6-5

DNA: TGTGCCAGCAGTTCCGGGATGGCAGCTTATGGCTACACCTTC
CDR3: CASSSGMAAYGYTF
J: TRBJ1-2
size: NA
D: NA
V: TRBV6-6

DNA: TGTGCCAGCATGCTGAGGCGTGTCGCGTACAATGAGCAGTTCTTC
CDR3: CASMLRRVAYNEQFF
J: TRBJ2-1
size: NA
D: NA
V: TRBV7-2

DNA: TGTGCCAGCCGACAGGGAGGAGGCACTGAAGCTTTCTTT
CDR3: CASRQGGGTEAFF
J: TRBJ1-1
size: NA
D: TRBD1
V: TRBV6-4